This T cell receptor (beta chain) was found in a study of blood T cell repertoires in COVID-19. About the study: Collection of acute and convalescent COVID-19 samples took place in the United States, Italy and Spain. T cells, B-cell-depleted T cells, or PBMCs provided the cDNA or gDNA that served as material.

The V and J ends lost 0 bases and 5 bases respectively, with 13 bases between them. Germline CDR1 LGHNA, CDR2 YSLEER. This CDR3 is built from 15 residues. In the study's own analysis: For nucleated cells, counts were estimated from reference gene primer amplification. TCRdb's table, derived via immunoSEQ multiplex PCR, lists solely in-frame clones and lacks some. V, J and clone size were drawn from that table, and D and trimming were deduced from the DNA. Counted here are about 160,000 clones, roughly 90% occurring once; the ten biggest clones make up about 5.3%. Seattle researchers signed up patients amid active infection and tracked them longitudinally.

The sequence was collected from a young man with COVID-19, enrolled during active disease. The specimen was peripheral blood. This chain uses TRBV4-3 with TRBJ1-1; D uncertain. CDR3 protein: CASSQESGVGTEAFF. Written as DNA, the CDR3 is TGCGCCAGCAGCCAAGAATCCGGGGTTGGGACTGAAGCTTTCTTT.